The 14 T cell receptor beta chains below come from one sample, sequenced in a study of neurological immune-mediated disorders. As for time point: technical triplicate 1. TCRdb independently ran MiXCR on the 5' RACE reads; one entry per CDR3 protein. The sample lists 30,000 to 40,000 distinct CDR3 sequences; roughly 10% were seen once. The sample comprised PBMCs. The receptors derive from a man aged 55 to 70 with HTLV-1-associated myelopathy (HAM/TSP).

This clonotype showed up many times. This rearrangement joins TRBV20-1 to TRBJ2-3; the D is unclear. The CDR3 covers 12 residues. Trimming pared 3 bases from V and 6 bases from J, leaving 10 bases between. CDR1 is DFQATT and CDR2 is SNEGSKA in the germline V gene (reference sequence). CDR3 loop: CSARRSSDTQYF. In nucleotides, the CDR3 is TGCAGTGCTAGGCGGAGTTCGGATACGCAGTATTTT.

This clonotype occurred many times. V and J are TRBV5-1 and TRBJ1-6; D is ambiguous. The CDR3 sequence is 18 residues long. CDR1 and CDR2 (germline): SGHRS, YFSETQ. Trimming cost V 4 bases and J 5 bases, with 22 bases left between them. The CDR3 loop is CASSLPMCAGYDNSPLHF. The CDR3 nucleotides read TGCGCCAGCAGCCTACCGATGTGTGCAGGATACGATAATTCACCCCTCCACTTT.

There are many counts of this clonotype. The J gene is TRBJ2-3, the V gene TRBV5-1, with D possibly being TRBD2 (5 bases). Looked up from germline, CDR1 is SGHRS and CDR2 is YFSETQ. Trimming shortened V by 7 bases and J by 0 bases, and 12 bases separated the two germline ends. The CDR3 has 14 residues. For the CDR3, the DNA is TGCGCCAGCTTCAGCGGCACTAGCACAGATACGCAGTATTTT. It specifies CASFSGTSTDTQYF.

As concerns this clonotype: It is likely a read error, because the conserved phenylalanine at the end of the CDR3 is missing. V usage is TRBV2 and J usage is TRBJ1-4, with D hard to call. CDR1 and CDR2 (germline): SNHLY, FYNNEI. This CDR3 is 11 amino acids long. This chain's CDR3 is CVSLRVEKLFV. CDR3 bases: TGTGTCAGCCTTCGGGTTGAAAAACTGTTTGTT.

This clonotype was observed many times. This chain uses TRBV4-1 with TRBJ1-4; tentatively, D is TRBD1 (6 bases). The CDR3 length is 15 residues. Trimming removed 4 bases at V and 2 bases at J, with 11 bases between. Germline lookup yields CDR1 MGHRA and CDR2 YSYEKL. CDR3: CASSPQGRTNEKLFF. CDR3 nucleotide sequence: TGCGCCAGCAGCCCACAGGGAAGGACTAATGAAAAACTGTTTTTT.

On this clonotype: One end of the junction is discordant with germline, which a read error may explain. The chain joins TRBV20-1 to TRBJ1-5; weak D call: TRBD1 (5 bases). From germline, CDR1 is DFQATT and CDR2 SNEGSKA (reference sequence). This CDR3 has 13 residues. DNA of the CDR3: TGCAGTGCTAGAGCGGACATGAATAAGCCACAGCATTTT. Protein product: CSARADMNKPQHF.

This clonotype was detected many times. The rearrangement links TRBV20-1 to TRBJ2-3; TRBD2 matches at 7 bases. Germline loops: CDR1 DFQATT, CDR2 SNEGSKA (reference sequence). After removal of 4 bases from V and 3 bases from J, the junction contained 13 bases not matched to a gene. This CDR3 is 16 amino acids long. The CDR3 DNA reads as TGCAGTGCTATACCCCGGCGGGGGATGTGGACAGATACGCAGTATTTT. This encodes CSAIPRRGMWTDTQYF.

Here the CDR3 DNA reads TGTGCCAGCAGTCCGGGGGACAGGATATACCAAGAGACCCAGTACTTC. It translates to CASSPGDRIYQETQYF. The V gene is TRBV7-2, the J gene TRBJ2-5; 8 bases line up with TRBD1. Losses at the gene ends were 6 bases for V and 0 bases for J; bases not matched to a gene: 9. The V gene's germline CDR1 is SGHTA and CDR2 FQGNSA. This CDR3 comprises 16 residues.

This clonotype has a count of ten or more. CDR3 coding DNA: TGTGCCAGCAGCTTAGCCTGGGCGGGAGGAGAGCAGTTCTTC. Its translation is CASSLAWAGGEQFF. The chain carries TRBV7-8 and TRBJ2-1; 8 nucleotides align to TRBD2. V lost 0 bases to trimming and J lost 10 bases; unmatched junction nucleotides: 5. Germline assignment: CDR1 SGHVS and CDR2 FQNEAQ. This CDR3 is built from 14 residues. The full variable domain, with the rest looked up from reference TRBV7-8 and TRBJ2-1, is GAGVSQSPRYKVAKRGQDVALRCDPISGHVSLFWYQQALGQGPEFLTYFQNEAQLDKSGLPSDRFFAERPEGSVSTLKIQRTQQEDSAVYLCASSLAWAGGEQFFGPGTRLTVL.

Ten or more counts support this clonotype. V is TRBV12-3 or TRBV12-4 and J is TRBJ2-7; 9 positions match TRBD2. Trimming removed 5 bases from V and 5 bases from J; junction bases left unmatched: 4. The CDR3 spans 13 residues. In nucleotides, the CDR3 is TGTGCCAGCAGTCAAAAGCGGGAGGACGAGCAGTACTTC. It is translated as CASSQKREDEQYF.

This clonotype was seen many times. This chain joins TRBV7-2 and TRBJ2-5, with 7 bases fitting TRBD2. The germline gives CDR1 SGHTA, CDR2 FQGNSA. This CDR3 comprises 14 residues. J gave up 5 bases and V 5 bases, and 8 bases lay outside the gene matches. Here the CDR3 DNA reads TGTGCCAGCAGCCCCAGCCTAGCGGCCGAGACCCAGTACTTC. Encoded protein: CASSPSLAAETQYF.

V usage is TRBV4-1 and J usage is TRBJ2-1, with D possibly matching TRBD2 (5 bases). CDR1 and CDR2 from the germline V gene are MGHRA and YSYEKL. V lost 1 base and J 4 bases, leaving 11 bases between the germline ends. The CDR3 loop spans 15 amino acids. The CDR3, as DNA: TGCGCCAGCAGCCAAGTAATCAGCGGATACAATGAGCAGTTCTTC. Its translation: CASSQVISGYNEQFF.

This clonotype appeared many times. V and J are TRBV5-1 and TRBJ1-1, with D possibly matching TRBD1 (6 bases). CDR3 size: 14 residues. The V gene's germline CDR1 is SGHRS and CDR2 YFSETQ. The V end was cut by 4 bases, the J end by 0 bases, with 10 bases between. CDR3 nucleotides: TGCGCCAGCAGCCTTACAGGGTTGAACACTGAAGCTTTCTTT. Translating gives CASSLTGLNTEAFF. The variable domain in full, with the rest retrieved from reference TRBV5-1 and TRBJ1-1, is KAGVTQTPRYLIKTRGQQVTLSCSPISGHRSVSWYQQTPGQGLQFLFEYFSETQRNKGNFPGRFSGRQFSNSRSEMNVSTLELGDSALYLCASSLTGLNTEAFFGQGTRLTVV.

This clonotype has ten or more counts. This rearrangement joins TRBV28 to TRBJ1-1; possible D gene TRBD1, 6 bases. The CDR3 length is 14 residues. Per germline, CDR1 MDHEN and CDR2 SYDVKM. Trimming stripped 8 bases from V and 4 bases from J, with 17 bases between. CDR3 nucleotide sequence: TGTGCCAGCCTTTTTACAGGGAGGTTCACTGAAGCTTTCTTT. Encoded protein: CASLFTGRFTEAFF.